Only a few counts were recorded for the clone carrying this T cell receptor beta chain. The V end lost 4 bases, the J end lost 10 bases, and 22 bases lay between the germline ends. This CDR3 has 15 residues. Per germline, CDR1 SGHDT and CDR2 YYEEEE. This sample was included in a study of shared T cell receptors in the human thymus. Only in-frame clones appear in the TCRdb table, and some are missing; sequencing was by immunoSEQ multiplex PCR. The sample includes approximately 730,000 clones, 70% to 90% of them seen just once. The sample was also reused in another study, on human thymus T cells. That work states: Resected material from corrective heart surgery provided the thymus tissue analysed.

The sample taken for sequencing was thymocytes. The clonotype comes from a girl less than two years old with a congenital heart defect. The rearrangement joins TRBV5-6 to TRBJ2-3; perhaps TRBD1 as D (6 bases). The CDR3 sequence is CASSLKLRGQPAQYF. CDR3 DNA: TGTGCCAGCAGCCTCAAGTTGAGGGGACAACCCGCGCAGTATTTT. Variable domain in full (rest from reference TRBV5-6 and TRBJ2-3): DAGVTQSPTHLIKTRGQQVTLRCSPKSGHDTVSWYQQALGQGPQFIFQYYEEEERQRGNFPDRFSGHQFPNYSSELNVNALLLGDSALYLCASSLKLRGQPAQYFGPGTRLTVL.